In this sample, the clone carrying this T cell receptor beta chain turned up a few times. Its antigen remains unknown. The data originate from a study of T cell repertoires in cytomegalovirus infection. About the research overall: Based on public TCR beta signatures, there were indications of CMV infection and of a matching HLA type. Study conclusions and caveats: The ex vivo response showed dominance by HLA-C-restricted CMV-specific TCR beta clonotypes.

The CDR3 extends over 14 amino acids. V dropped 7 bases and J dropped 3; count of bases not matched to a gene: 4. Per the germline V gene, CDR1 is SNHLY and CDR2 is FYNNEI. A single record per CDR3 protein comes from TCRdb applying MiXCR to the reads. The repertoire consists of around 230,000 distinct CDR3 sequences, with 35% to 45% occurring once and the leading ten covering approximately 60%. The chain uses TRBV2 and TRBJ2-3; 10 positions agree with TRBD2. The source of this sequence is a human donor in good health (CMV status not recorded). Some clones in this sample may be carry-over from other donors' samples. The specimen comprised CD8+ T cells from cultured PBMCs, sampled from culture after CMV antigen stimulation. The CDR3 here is CASTPGLATDTQYF. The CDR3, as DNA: TGTGCCAGCACCCCGGGACTAGCGACAGATACGCAGTATTTT.